The 24 T cell receptor beta chains below were found in one sample sequenced in a study of identifying expanded T cells in peripheral blood. Here immunoSEQ multiplex PCR was the method, and the copy in TCRdb shows in-frame clones only, minus some. The profile covers about 58,000 clones, with around 90% appearing a single time and roughly 3.5% taken by the ten largest. Sequenced input: blood. The receptor source for this set is a person between 18 and 70 years old in good health.

The rearrangement joins TRBV5-1 to TRBJ2-7; 11 bases are shared with TRBD1. With 8 bases clipped from V and 4 bases from J, the junction kept 5 bases outside the gene matches. This CDR3 contains 13 residues. CDR1 and CDR2 (germline): SGHRS, YFSETQ. The CDR3 reads CASSGTGGYEQYF. Here the CDR3 DNA reads TGCGCCAGTTCCGGGACAGGGGGATACGAGCAGTACTTC.

The chain has TRBV23-1 and TRBJ2-2; 12 bases are shared with TRBD1. TRBV23-1 is an ORF; its function is uncertain. V lost 8 bases and J lost 6; bases outside the gene matches: 19. The length of the CDR3 is 19 residues. The CDR3 nucleotides are TGCGCCAGCCGCAATAGGCGGGGAATGGGACAGGGGGCGGCCGGGGAGCTGTTTTTT. Its translation is CASRNRRGMGQGAAGELFF.

The gene calls are TRBV5-5 and TRBJ1-3; the match to TRBD1 covers 7 bases. J was trimmed by 1 base and V by 8 bases; bases with no gene match: 9. Germline lookup yields CDR1 SGHKS and CDR2 YYEKEE (reference sequence). The CDR3 spans 15 residues. CDR3 sequence: CASMTGFGSGNTIYF. The CDR3 region has the DNA TGTGCCAGTATGACAGGGTTCGGGTCTGGAAACACCATATATTTT.

The chain links TRBV23-1 to TRBJ2-5; TRBD1 agrees at 8 bases. TRBV23-1 is flagged as an ORF with uncertain function. The J segment lost 2 bases and the V segment lost 7 bases, leaving 6 bases of the junction unmatched. This CDR3 has 14 amino acids. Here the CDR3 reads CASTGTGCQETQYF. CDR3 DNA sequence: TGCGCCAGCACCGGGACAGGTTGTCAAGAGACCCAGTACTTC.

The rearrangement uses TRBV30 and TRBJ1-6; TRBD1 might be the D (5 bases). Deletions cut 2 bases from V and 8 bases from J, with 10 bases between. This CDR3 has 13 amino acids. Germline CDR1 is GTSNPN and CDR2 is SVGIG (reference sequence). Written as DNA, the CDR3 is TGTGCCTGGAGTCCTGGCAGGGATTCACCCCTCCACTTT. This sequence encodes CAWSPGRDSPLHF.

In DNA form, the CDR3 reads TGCGCCAGCAGCCAAGAAAAAGCTTCGGGCTGGGAGCAGTACTTC. Translation: CASSQEKASGWEQYF. The chain joins TRBV4-1 to TRBJ2-7; D not resolved. Per germline, CDR1 MGHRA and CDR2 YSYEKL. The germline V and J ends were trimmed by 0 bases and 7 bases, with 16 bases remaining between them. This CDR3 is 15 amino acids long.

The genes are TRBV30 and TRBJ2-1; 10 nucleotides agree with TRBD1. The length of the CDR3 is 13 residues. CDR1 and CDR2 (germline): GTSNPN, SVGIG (reference sequence). V lost 4 bases and J lost 9; bases outside the gene matches: 6. The CDR3 DNA reads TGTGCCTGGATGAGGGACAGGGGAGGTGAGCAGTTCTTC. Translating it yields CAWMRDRGGEQFF.

The chain has TRBV2 and TRBJ2-7; D unclear. Trimming removed 7 bases at V and 3 bases at J, with 13 bases between. This CDR3 has 13 amino acids. The germline gives CDR1 SNHLY, CDR2 FYNNEI. CDR3: CASTLGWGYEQYF. The CDR3, as DNA: TGTGCCAGCACCCTAGGATGGGGCTACGAGCAGTACTTC.

The chain couples TRBV7-3 to TRBJ1-3; TRBD1 aligns across 9 bases. CDR1 and CDR2 (germline): SGHTA, FQGTGA. The CDR3 has 18 residues. V was pared by 0 bases and J by 4 bases, with 10 bases of the junction left unmatched. CDR3 sequence reads: CASSLTFTGTGTGNTIYF. In DNA form, the CDR3 reads TGTGCCAGCAGCTTAACGTTCACCGGGACAGGGACGGGAAACACCATATATTTT.

The chain couples TRBV28 to TRBJ2-7; 8 bases fit TRBD1. V dropped 1 base and J dropped 2; count of bases not matched to a gene: 10. The CDR3 consists of 17 residues. The germline CDR1 and CDR2 sequences are MDHEN and SYDVKM. The CDR3 DNA sequence: TGTGCCAGCAGTTTATTAGCGACGACAGGGGAGGCCTACGAGCAGTACTTC. Amino acids: CASSLLATTGEAYEQYF.

The chain recombines TRBV19 with TRBJ2-6; 7 bases are a match to TRBD1. Germline assignment: CDR1 LNHDA and CDR2 SQIVND (reference sequence). V lost 5 bases and J lost 2; bases outside the gene matches: 3. This CDR3 is 15 amino acids long. In DNA, the CDR3 is TGTGCCAGTAGTTCCGGACAGGCTGGGGCCAACGTCCTGACTTTC. It is translated as CASSSGQAGANVLTF.

The chain combines TRBV5-1 with TRBJ1-1; TRBD1 matches at 9 bases. Germline values: CDR1 SGHRS, CDR2 YFSETQ. V dropped 4 bases and J dropped 0; count of bases not matched to a gene: 1. The CDR3 spans 14 residues. The CDR3 protein is CASSRTGVNTEAFF. DNA for the CDR3: TGCGCCAGCAGCAGGACAGGGGTGAACACTGAAGCTTTCTTT.

V usage is TRBV5-1 and J usage is TRBJ1-3; perhaps TRBD1 as D (6 bases). This CDR3 has 17 amino acids. The V gene's germline CDR1 is SGHRS and CDR2 YFSETQ. With 1 base removed from V and 3 bases from J, the gap between germline ends came to 17 bases. The CDR3 loop reads CASSLNGLGASGNTIYF. CDR3 bases: TGCGCCAGCAGCTTGAATGGATTGGGGGCAAGTGGAAACACCATATATTTT.

The chain combines TRBV18 with TRBJ2-3; 7 nucleotides match TRBD2. V dropped 3 bases and J dropped 3; count of bases not matched to a gene: 3. CDR3 size: 14 residues. CDR1 and CDR2 (germline): KGHSH, LQKENI. CDR3 bases: TGTGCCAGCTCACCCCGGGGGGAGACAGATACGCAGTATTTT. It codes for CASSPRGETDTQYF.

The chain joins TRBV5-1 to TRBJ2-2; a possible D gene is TRBD2 (6 bases). V was shortened by 4 bases and J by 6 bases, with 16 bases between the two germline ends. The CDR3 has 15 residues. Germline CDR1 SGHRS, CDR2 YFSETQ. The DNA for the CDR3 is TGCGCCAGCAGCAGGGGACTTCCCCTTGCCGGGGAGCTGTTTTTT. Its protein product is CASSRGLPLAGELFF.

Here the CDR3 DNA reads TGCGCCAGCAGCTTGACTAGCGGTGTACGGGGTGAGCAGTTCTTC. It yields the protein CASSLTSGVRGEQFF. V gene TRBV5-1 combines with J gene TRBJ2-1, with 8 bases lining up with TRBD2. There are 15 residues in the CDR3. The ends lost 1 base at V and 9 bases at J; junction bases unmatched: 9. Germline CDR1 is SGHRS and CDR2 is YFSETQ.

The rearrangement links TRBV29-1 to TRBJ2-3, with no clear D. This CDR3 contains 12 residues. V lost 7 bases and J 3 bases, leaving 11 bases between the germline ends. Germline loops: CDR1 SQVTM, CDR2 ANQGSEA. The CDR3 DNA follows: TGCAGCGGATGGATGGGGACAGATACGCAGTATTTT. Translation: CSGWMGTDTQYF.

This clone occurred a few times. V usage is TRBV19 and J usage is TRBJ1-2, with TRBD1 identical over 10 bases. Trimming cost V 5 bases and J 3 bases; bases outside gene matches: 3. From germline, CDR1 is LNHDA and CDR2 SQIVND (reference sequence). The CDR3 covers 14 residues. CDR3 residues: CASSRTGGHYGYTF. The CDR3 DNA follows: TGTGCCAGTAGTCGGACAGGGGGGCACTATGGCTACACCTTC.

This clone was picked up a small number of times. This sequence joins TRBV2 and TRBJ1-1; D is uncertain. V dropped 7 bases and J dropped 4 bases, with 10 bases sitting between them. The V gene's germline CDR1 is SNHLY and CDR2 FYNNEI. CDR3 length equals 12 residues. CDR3 region: CASKPGFTEAFF. The CDR3 DNA sequence: TGTGCCAGCAAACCAGGATTCACTGAAGCTTTCTTT.

V and J are TRBV25-1 and TRBJ2-5, with 7 positions matching TRBD2. CDR3 length: 15 amino acids. The V gene's germline CDR1 is MGHDK and CDR2 SYGVNS. J was trimmed by 5 bases and V by 5 bases; bases with no gene match: 11. Here the CDR3 reads CASSPFGGSPETQYF. The CDR3 coding sequence is TGTGCCAGCAGTCCCTTCGGCGGGAGCCCCGAGACCCAGTACTTC.

CDR3 sequence: CAWSFQSGASGGKDTQYF. The CDR3, as DNA: TGTGCCTGGAGTTTCCAATCCGGGGCTAGCGGGGGAAAAGATACGCAGTATTTT. The chain joins TRBV30 to TRBJ2-3; 10 positions match TRBD2. Germline lookup yields CDR1 GTSNPN and CDR2 SVGIG (reference sequence). The ends lost 2 bases at V and 5 bases at J; junction bases unmatched: 16. The CDR3 spans 18 residues.

The chain combines TRBV7-2 with TRBJ2-6; weak D call: TRBD1 (7 bases). This CDR3 has 17 residues. CDR1 is SGHTA and CDR2 is FQGNSA in the germline V gene. The V and J ends lost 7 bases and 0 bases respectively, with 16 bases between them. CDR3 sequence reads: CASNPGGWGSGANVLTF. The DNA of the CDR3 is TGTGCCAGCAACCCAGGGGGGTGGGGCTCTGGGGCCAACGTCCTGACTTTC.

The genes are TRBV10-1 and TRBJ1-2, with 11 bases fitting TRBD1. The CDR3 runs 24 residues. Per the germline V gene, CDR1 is WNHNN and CDR2 is SYGVQD (reference sequence). V was pared by 6 bases and J by 5 bases, with 35 bases of the junction left unmatched. The CDR3 nucleotides read TGCGCCAGCAGAATTAGGGACAGGGGGTTGAGAAGGTTCGTACTCCGGAAATGCGGATATGGCTACACCTTC. Translation gives CASRIRDRGLRRFVLRKCGYGYTF.

The gene calls are TRBV28 and TRBJ1-5; D unresolved. CDR1 is MDHEN, CDR2 SYDVKM, per germline. V was cut by 2 bases and J by 4 bases, with 9 bases left in between. The CDR3 extends over 14 amino acids. The CDR3 reads CASSLEGGNQPQHF. CDR3 bases: TGTGCCAGCAGTTTAGAGGGTGGGAATCAGCCCCAGCATTTT. Based on the CDR3 plus reference TRBV28 and TRBJ1-5, the full variable domain is DVKVTQSSRYLVKRTGEKVFLECVQDMDHENMFWYRQDPGLGLRLIYFSYDVKMKEKGDIPEGYSVSREKKERFSLILESASTNQTSMYLCASSLEGGNQPQHFGDGTRLSIL.